The clone carrying this TCR beta chain was recorded at least ten times. There are 15 residues in the CDR3. V dropped 7 bases and J dropped 0 bases, with 16 bases sitting between them. The germline gives CDR1 MDHEN, CDR2 SYDVKM. This entry comes from a study of blood T cell repertoires in COVID-19. Study-wide context: Whether acute or convalescent, the COVID-19 samples came from the United States, Italy and Spain.

Using immunoSEQ multiplex PCR, the repertoire was profiled, and TCRdb retains in-frame clones only, with some absent. The sample shows 50,000 to 75,000 clones, around 77% of them seen only once. The TCR originated in a man older than 75 with active or convalescent COVID-19. Sequenced material: peripheral blood. The chain links TRBV28 to TRBJ2-7; no definite D call. CDR3 DNA: TGTGCCAGCACCAACGCCCTCACAAGCTCCTACGAGCAGTACTTC. As protein: CASTNALTSSYEQYF. The variable domain in full, completed from reference TRBV28 and TRBJ2-7, reads DVKVTQSSRYLVKRTGEKVFLECVQDMDHENMFWYRQDPGLGLRLIYFSYDVKMKEKGDIPEGYSVSREKKERFSLILESASTNQTSMYLCASTNALTSSYEQYFGPGTRLTVT.